Following are 23 T cell receptor beta chains from one sample sequenced in a study of T cell responses to AZD1222 COVID-19 vaccine (dated by TCRdb to about 2021). The time point label for this specimen denotes: baseline before first vaccination. According to the study, the label for this sample's treatment or condition signals: meningococcal conjugate vaccine given as trial control. The library was built by means of the immunoSEQ multiplex PCR assay. The table comes from immuneACCESS by way of TCRdb, which keeps in-frame sequences with V and J called. Part of the clones is missing from these tables; in studies checked, under half for an unresolved V gene and the rest for unknown reasons. In this sample the table shows 80,000 to 100,000 clones, about 90% of which occur a single time. Clones ranked in the top ten supply about 3% of the sample. The starting material was peripheral blood, obtained on day 0 of MenACWY control vaccination. The receptors here all came from an adult in good health.

The chain combines TRBV5-1 with TRBJ2-1; D unclear. Germline V lookup: CDR1 SGHRS, CDR2 YFSETQ. The length of the CDR3 is 12 residues. Trimming removed 0 bases at V and 9 bases at J, with 7 bases between. The CDR3 region has the DNA TGCGCCAGCAGCTTGGAAGGCGGTGAGCAGTTCTTC. Protein: CASSLEGGEQFF.

This clone was recorded a few times. This chain uses TRBV2 with TRBJ1-2; TRBD1 matches at 9 bases. From germline, CDR1 is SNHLY and CDR2 FYNNEI. V trimming: 8 bases; J trimming: 7 bases; junction bases outside the gene matches: 14. The CDR3 length is 15 residues. CDR3 protein: CASGDGTGNIGGYTF. CDR3 nucleotides: TGTGCCAGCGGGGACGGGACAGGGAATATCGGTGGCTACACCTTC.

The V gene is TRBV19, the J gene TRBJ2-2; 8 bases are a match to TRBD1. J was trimmed by 1 base and V by 3 bases; bases with no gene match: 1. Per germline, CDR1 LNHDA and CDR2 SQIVND (reference sequence). There are 15 residues in the CDR3. The CDR3 DNA is TGTGCCAGTAGTATCGGGACAGGGAACACCGGGGAGCTGTTTTTT. It yields the protein CASSIGTGNTGELFF.

The chain employs TRBV7-2 and TRBJ2-7, with TRBD2 as a possible D gene (6 bases). The V end lost 3 bases, the J end lost 4 bases, and 16 bases lay between the germline ends. The germline gives CDR1 SGHTA, CDR2 FQGNSA. CDR3 length: 15 residues. The CDR3 DNA follows: TGTGCCAGCAGCTTTAACGCGCCGGGGGAATACGAGCAGTACTTC. Translation gives CASSFNAPGEYEQYF.

The chain recombines TRBV6-2 or TRBV6-3 with TRBJ2-7; D perhaps matches TRBD1 (6 bases). V was pared by 2 bases and J by 1 base, with 9 bases between. Germline CDR1 reads MNHEY; CDR2 reads SVGEGT. This CDR3 is 14 amino acids long. CDR3 DNA: TGTGCCAGCAGTTACCTGGACAGTTCCTACGAGCAGTACTTC. It codes for CASSYLDSSYEQYF.

This clone was picked up one time. V is TRBV4-3 and J is TRBJ2-1, with TRBD2 matching over 8 bases. CDR3 size: 15 residues. Germline CDR1 and CDR2: LGHNA and YSLEER. With V trimmed by 0 bases and J by 8 bases, 6 bases remained unmatched. This CDR3 is CASSQDHGGAYEQFF. CDR3 sequence (DNA): TGCGCCAGCAGCCAAGATCACGGGGGGGCCTATGAGCAGTTCTTC.

This chain links TRBV28 with TRBJ2-7; D not certain. From germline, CDR1 is MDHEN and CDR2 SYDVKM. The V end lost 4 bases, the J end lost 6 bases, and 19 bases lay between the germline ends. The CDR3 length is 15 residues. CDR3 in amino acids: CASSSSFLPMVEQYF. CDR3 bases: TGTGCCAGCAGTTCCAGTTTTCTCCCAATGGTCGAGCAGTACTTC.

This chain uses TRBV30 with TRBJ1-6, with D perhaps TRBD1 (5 bases). Germline CDR1 GTSNPN, CDR2 SVGIG (reference sequence). V lost 5 bases and J 3 bases, leaving 14 bases between the germline ends. This CDR3 region has 15 residues. Here the CDR3 reads CAWSGGVRYNSPLHF. The CDR3 nucleotides are TGTGCCTGGTCTGGGGGGGTGCGCTATAATTCACCCCTCCACTTT.

V is TRBV4-1 and J is TRBJ1-2; D might be TRBD1 (5 bases). The V end lost 0 bases, the J end lost 4 bases, and 12 bases lay between the germline ends. Germline CDR1 MGHRA, CDR2 YSYEKL. The CDR3 totals 15 residues. The CDR3 DNA sequence: TGCGCCAGCAGCCAAGATCCATCAGGGATCTATGGCTACACCTTC. This translates into CASSQDPSGIYGYTF.

By share, this clone ranks as medium-sized. The rearrangement links TRBV5-6 to TRBJ2-1; no definite D call. Per the germline V gene, CDR1 is SGHDT and CDR2 is YYEEEE. The CDR3 consists of 14 residues. V shed 5 bases and J shed 1 base, with 10 bases lying between them. The DNA for the CDR3 is TGTGCCAGCAGAAATATAGGGTCCTACAATGAGCAGTTCTTC. It translates to CASRNIGSYNEQFF.

The V gene is TRBV28, the J gene TRBJ2-7; D may correspond to TRBD1 or TRBD2 (6 bases each). V gave up 7 bases and J gave up 3 bases, with 16 bases separating them. Germline CDR1 is MDHEN and CDR2 is SYDVKM. This CDR3 is built from 14 residues. The CDR3 here is CASTREGGGYEQYF. The CDR3 DNA sequence: TGTGCCAGCACGCGTGAGGGGGGCGGCTACGAGCAGTACTTC.

This chain links TRBV15 with TRBJ2-2; 9 bases map to TRBD1. Germline-derived CDR1 and CDR2 are LNHNV and YYDKDF (reference sequence). Germline trimming cut 1 base from V and 1 base from J; bases unmatched to any gene: 4. This CDR3 comprises 17 residues. The DNA of the CDR3 is TGTGCCACCAGCAGAGGCCCGGGACAGGGGAACACCGGGGAGCTGTTTTTT. The encoded protein is CATSRGPGQGNTGELFF.

J is TRBJ1-1 and V is TRBV19, with 11 bases aligning to TRBD1. The CDR3 contains 19 residues. Germline assignment: CDR1 LNHDA and CDR2 SQIVND (reference sequence). The J segment lost 0 bases and the V segment lost 6 bases, leaving 15 bases of the junction unmatched. The CDR3 region is CASRTSPGTGGFMNTEAFF. The CDR3 nucleotides read TGTGCCAGTAGGACCTCCCCCGGGACAGGGGGGTTTATGAACACTGAAGCTTTCTTT.

The count of this clone is one. This sequence joins TRBV28 and TRBJ1-3, with D unresolved. Trimming shortened V by 5 bases and J by 4 bases, and 18 bases separated the two germline ends. There are 16 residues in the CDR3. Germline-derived CDR1 and CDR2 are MDHEN and SYDVKM. Written as DNA, the CDR3 is TGTGCCAGCAGTCTCATCCCTGGTCAGTTGGGAAACACCATATATTTT. Translating gives CASSLIPGQLGNTIYF.

The V gene is TRBV6-1, the J gene TRBJ1-3; D is undetermined. The CDR3 is 15 amino acids. CDR1 MNHNS and CDR2 SASEGT come from the germline V gene. The V end was cut by 2 bases, the J end by 0 bases, with 8 bases between. DNA for the CDR3: TGTGCCAGCAGTGAATTTTGGTCCTCTGGAAACACCATATATTTT. The encoded protein is CASSEFWSSGNTIYF.

The chain employs TRBV5-4 and TRBJ1-1, with a tentative D call TRBD1 (5 bases). The CDR3 contains 15 residues. CDR1 SGHNT and CDR2 YYREEE come from the germline V gene (reference sequence). V lost 3 bases, J lost 2 bases, and 14 bases lay in between. The CDR3 region is CASSSVGGVNTEAFF. The DNA of the CDR3 is TGTGCCAGCAGCTCAGTCGGGGGGGTAAACACTGAAGCTTTCTTT.

V gene TRBV7-9 combines with J gene TRBJ1-4, with 7 bases fitting TRBD1. The CDR3 is 14 amino acids. Germline values: CDR1 SEHNR, CDR2 FQNEAQ (reference sequence). The V segment lost 6 bases and the J segment 7 bases; nucleotides outside the gene matches: 8. The CDR3 DNA reads as TGTGCCAGCAGGCGGCAGGGGGATACTGAAAAACTGTTTTTT. Protein: CASRRQGDTEKLFF.

The chain employs TRBV2 and TRBJ1-1; D is ambiguous. CDR3 length: 16 amino acids. Trimming shortened V by 9 bases and J by 0 bases, and 20 bases separated the two germline ends. In germline, CDR1 is SNHLY, CDR2 FYNNEI. The CDR3 sequence: CASRKGIGRLNTEAFF. The CDR3 DNA sequence: TGTGCCAGTAGAAAAGGCATAGGACGATTGAACACTGAAGCTTTCTTT.

The chain is built from TRBV6-5 and TRBJ1-2; D unclear. V was cut by 2 bases and J by 8 bases, with 12 bases left in between. Germline CDR1 reads MNHEY; CDR2 reads SVGAGI. The CDR3 has 13 residues. The CDR3 reads CASSYTPEGGYTF. The CDR3, as DNA: TGTGCCAGCAGTTACACCCCGGAAGGAGGCTACACCTTC.

V gene TRBV3-1 (or the pseudogene TRBV3-2) combines with J gene TRBJ1-2, with 8 bases matching TRBD1. V lost 0 bases and J lost 6; bases outside the gene matches: 6. Germline V CDR1 and CDR2: LGHDT, YNNKEL (reference sequence). The CDR3 has 15 amino acids. In DNA form, the CDR3 reads TGTGCCAGCAGCCAAGATACAGGGGGGCTCAATGGCTACACCTTC. Translating gives CASSQDTGGLNGYTF.

V is TRBV18 and J is TRBJ2-3, with a weak D call TRBD1 (5 bases). This CDR3 spans 14 amino acids. V lost 3 bases and J lost 4, with 11 bases in between. In germline, CDR1 is KGHSH, CDR2 LQKENI. CDR3 sequence: CASSPRTIPDTQYF. The CDR3, as DNA: TGTGCCAGCTCACCCAGGACAATCCCAGATACGCAGTATTTT.

The rearrangement uses TRBV6-1 and TRBJ2-5; D unresolved. V gave up 0 bases and J gave up 5 bases, with 13 bases separating them. CDR3 length equals 15 residues. Germline V gene sequence: CDR1 MNHNS, CDR2 SASEGT. The CDR3: CASSEASGSRETQYF. CDR3 coding DNA: TGTGCCAGCAGTGAAGCATCAGGTTCTAGGGAGACCCAGTACTTC.

The rearrangement uses TRBV18 and TRBJ1-2; 7 nucleotides agree with TRBD1. Germline V CDR1 and CDR2: KGHSH, LQKENI. J gave up 3 bases and V 4 bases, and 2 bases lay outside the gene matches. CDR3 length: 13 residues. The CDR3 DNA is TGTGCCAGCTCACTCGACAGGGACTATGGCTACACCTTC. Its translation is CASSLDRDYGYTF. Full variable domain (outside the CDR3, taken from reference TRBV18 and TRBJ1-2): NAGVMQNPRHLVRRRGQEARLRCSPMKGHSHVYWYRQLPEEGLKFMVYLQKENIIDESGMPKERFSAEFPKEGPSILRIQQVVRGDSAAYFCASSLDRDYGYTFGSGTRLTVV.